This T cell receptor (beta chain) was found in a study of OX40 agonist ivuxolimab in advanced cancers. Background on the study: Dosing consisted of intravenous ivuxolimab at 0.01 to 10 mg/kg every 2 weeks. General study points: CD8+ T cells averaged more expanded clones than CD4+. In the 0.1-3.0 mg/kg groups, partial responders showed among the lowest expansion. Blood T cells, both CD4+ and CD8+, expanded clonally by week 6 at 0.1 to 3.0 mg/kg.

Notes on this clone: The antigen remains unidentified.

TCRdb's copy holds only in-frame clones and misses some; the assay was immunoSEQ multiplex PCR. The repertoire has roughly 42,000 clones, about 90% of them found once; the top ten carry 14% to 15%. Germline lookup yields CDR1 SGDLS and CDR2 YYNGEE. V was cut by 0 bases and J by 0 bases, with 4 bases left in between. This CDR3 contains 14 residues. This sample comprised CD4+ or CD8+ T cells sorted from blood, obtained in a trial of the OX40 agonist ivuxolimab. The source is an adult with an advanced solid tumor such as melanoma, head and neck, liver or kidney cancer. This chain uses TRBV9 with TRBJ1-5; D gene ambiguous. This chain's CDR3 is CASSVGDSNQPQHF. Written as DNA, the CDR3 is TGTGCCAGCAGCGTAGGAGATAGCAATCAGCCCCAGCATTTT.